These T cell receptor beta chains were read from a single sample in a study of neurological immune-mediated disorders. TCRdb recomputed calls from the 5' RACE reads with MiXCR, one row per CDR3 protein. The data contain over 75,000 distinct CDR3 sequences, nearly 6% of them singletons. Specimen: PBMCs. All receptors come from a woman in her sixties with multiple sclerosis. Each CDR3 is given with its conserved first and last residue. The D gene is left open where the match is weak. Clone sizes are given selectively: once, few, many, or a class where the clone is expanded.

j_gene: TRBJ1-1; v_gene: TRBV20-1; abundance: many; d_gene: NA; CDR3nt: TGCAGTGCTAGAGTGAGTAACACTGAAGCTTTCTTT; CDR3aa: CSARVSNTEAFF
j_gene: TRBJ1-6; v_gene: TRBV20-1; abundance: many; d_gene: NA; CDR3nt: TGCAGTGCTAGAGAAGTCCAAAGGATGTATAATTCACCCCTCCACTTT; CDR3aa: CSAREVQRMYNSPLHF
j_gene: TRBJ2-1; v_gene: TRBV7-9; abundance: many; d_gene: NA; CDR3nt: TGTGCCAGCAGCCGAGGGTTAGTCGACAATGAGCAGTTCTTC; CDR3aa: CASSRGLVDNEQFF
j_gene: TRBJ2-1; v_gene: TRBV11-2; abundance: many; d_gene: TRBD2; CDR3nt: TGTGCCAGCAGCTTACCGGGACTACCACCCGGTGAGCAGTTCTTC; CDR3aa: CASSLPGLPPGEQFF
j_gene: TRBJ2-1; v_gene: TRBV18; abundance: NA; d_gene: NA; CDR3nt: TGTGCCAGCTCACGGGTGGGGCGCTACAATGAGCAGTTCTTC; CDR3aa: CASSRVGRYNEQFF
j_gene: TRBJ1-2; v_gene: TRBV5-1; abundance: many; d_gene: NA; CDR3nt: TGCGCCAGCAGCCCCGAGGGTACCGGAGTTTATGGCTACACCTTC; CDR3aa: CASSPEGTGVYGYTF
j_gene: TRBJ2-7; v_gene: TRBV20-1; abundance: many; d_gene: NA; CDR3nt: TGCAGTGCCAGCCCGGGGACACGAGCCCCCTACGAGCAGTACTTC; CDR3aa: CSASPGTRAPYEQYF
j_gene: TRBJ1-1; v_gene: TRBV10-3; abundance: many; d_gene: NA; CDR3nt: TGTGCCATCAATTCGGGACGCACGAACACTGAAGCTTTCTTT; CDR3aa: CAINSGRTNTEAFF
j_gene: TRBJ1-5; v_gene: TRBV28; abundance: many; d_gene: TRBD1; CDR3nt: TGTGCCAGCAGTCTCCGAGGGGGCGCGGGCAATCAGCCCCAGCATTTT; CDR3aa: CASSLRGGAGNQPQHF
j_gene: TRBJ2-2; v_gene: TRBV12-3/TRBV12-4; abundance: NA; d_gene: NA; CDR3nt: TGTGCCAGCAGTTCAACAGGTTACACCGGGGAGCTGTTTTTT; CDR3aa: CASSSTGYTGELFF
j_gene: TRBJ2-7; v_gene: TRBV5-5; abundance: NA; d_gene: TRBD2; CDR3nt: TGTGCCAGCAGCTTGGTCGGTAGCGGGAGCTTTTCCTACGAGCAGTACTTC; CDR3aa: CASSLVGSGSFSYEQYF
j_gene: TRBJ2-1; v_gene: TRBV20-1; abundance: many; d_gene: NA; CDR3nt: TGCAGTGCTTACCAAACCGGCTTTCCCTACAATGAGCAGTTCTTC; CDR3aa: CSAYQTGFPYNEQFF
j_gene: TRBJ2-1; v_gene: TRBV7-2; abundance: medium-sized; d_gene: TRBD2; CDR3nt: TGTGCCAGCAGCGACCAGATGACTAGCGGGGGGGCCGGGCAGTTCTTC; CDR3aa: CASSDQMTSGGAGQFF
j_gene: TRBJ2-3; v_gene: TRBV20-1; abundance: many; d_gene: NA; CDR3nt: TGCAGTGCTAGGTTGTGGGGCTCGGATACGCAGTATTTT; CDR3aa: CSARLWGSDTQYF
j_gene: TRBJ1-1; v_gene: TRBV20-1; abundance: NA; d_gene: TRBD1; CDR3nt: TGCAGTGGGTATCAGGGGGCGGGTAGGAACACTGAAGCTTTCTTT; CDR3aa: CSGYQGAGRNTEAFF
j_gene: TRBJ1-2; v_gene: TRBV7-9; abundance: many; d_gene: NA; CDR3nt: TGTGCCAGCAGCCCCCCCCCGGGATATGGCTACACCTTC; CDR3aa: CASSPPPGYGYTF
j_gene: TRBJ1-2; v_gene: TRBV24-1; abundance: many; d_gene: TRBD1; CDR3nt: TGTGCCACCAGTGAGGGACAGGGGAGCGGCTACACCTTC; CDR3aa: CATSEGQGSGYTF
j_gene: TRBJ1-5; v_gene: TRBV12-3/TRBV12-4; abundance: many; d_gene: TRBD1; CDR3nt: TGTGCCAGCAGGACGGACAGGGCACGTAATCAGCCCCAGCATTTT; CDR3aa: CASRTDRARNQPQHF
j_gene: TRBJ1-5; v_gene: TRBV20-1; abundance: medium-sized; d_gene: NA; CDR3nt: TGCAGTGCTAGAGCTGGAAATAGCAATCAGCCCCAGCATTTT; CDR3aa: CSARAGNSNQPQHF
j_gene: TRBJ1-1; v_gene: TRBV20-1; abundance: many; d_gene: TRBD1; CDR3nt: TGCAGTGAAACCCGGGACAGGGGGAAGGCTTTCTTT; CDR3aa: CSETRDRGKAFF
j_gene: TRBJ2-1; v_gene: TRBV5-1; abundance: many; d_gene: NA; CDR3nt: TGCGCCAGCAGCCGTAAGGAGAACAATGAGCAGTTCTTC; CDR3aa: CASSRKENNEQFF
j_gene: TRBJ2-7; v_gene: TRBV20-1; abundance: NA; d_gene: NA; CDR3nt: TGCAGTGCTAATGTGGGGAGGTACGAGCAGTACTTC; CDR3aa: CSANVGRYEQYF
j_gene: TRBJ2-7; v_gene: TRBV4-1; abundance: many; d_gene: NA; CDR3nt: TGCGCCAGCAGCCAACCTAGTACCGGGACGGAGGAGCAGTACTTC; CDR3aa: CASSQPSTGTEEQYF
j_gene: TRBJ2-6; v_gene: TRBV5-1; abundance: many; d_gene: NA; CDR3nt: TGCGCCAGCAGCTCACGGGAATCTGGGGCCAACGTCCTGACTTTC; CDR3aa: CASSSRESGANVLTF
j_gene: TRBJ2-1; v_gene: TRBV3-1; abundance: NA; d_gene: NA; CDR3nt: TGTGCCAGCAGCGACCTGGGACTGGAGCAGTTCTTC; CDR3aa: CASSDLGLEQFF
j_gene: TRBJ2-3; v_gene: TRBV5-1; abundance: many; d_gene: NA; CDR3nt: TGCGCCAGCAGCTTGGGGCAGGCAAAGGATACGCAGTATTTT; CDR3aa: CASSLGQAKDTQYF